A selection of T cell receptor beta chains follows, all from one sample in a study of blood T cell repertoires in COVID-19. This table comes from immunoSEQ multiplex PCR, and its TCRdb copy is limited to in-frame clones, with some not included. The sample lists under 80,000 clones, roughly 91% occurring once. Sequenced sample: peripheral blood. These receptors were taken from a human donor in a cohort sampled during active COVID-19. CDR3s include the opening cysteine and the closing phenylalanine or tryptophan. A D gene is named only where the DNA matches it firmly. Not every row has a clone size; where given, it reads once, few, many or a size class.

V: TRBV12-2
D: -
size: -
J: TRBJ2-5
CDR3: CASRLARAEPTLRLPKETQYF
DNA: TGTGCAAGTCGCTTAGCGCGGGCAGAACCCACTCTGCGACTACCTAAAGAGACCCAGTACTTC

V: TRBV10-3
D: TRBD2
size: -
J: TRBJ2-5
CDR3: CAISSRLAEETQYF
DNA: TGTGCCATCAGCAGTAGACTAGCGGAAGAGACCCAGTACTTC

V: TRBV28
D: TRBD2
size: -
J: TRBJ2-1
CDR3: CASSLTSSGRAYSNEQFF
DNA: TGTGCCAGCAGTTTAACTAGTAGCGGGAGGGCTTATAGTAATGAGCAGTTCTTC

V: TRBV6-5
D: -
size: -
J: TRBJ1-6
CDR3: CASSYSPDTYNSPLHF
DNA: TGTGCCAGCAGTTACTCCCCGGACACCTATAATTCACCCCTCCACTTT

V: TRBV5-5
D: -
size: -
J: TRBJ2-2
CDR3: CASSLPSDYPGELFF
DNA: TGTGCCAGCAGCTTACCCAGCGATTATCCCGGGGAGCTGTTTTTT

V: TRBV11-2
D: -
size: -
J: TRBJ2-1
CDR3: CASSSTSRYEQFF
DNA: TGTGCCAGCAGCTCAACAAGTCGCTATGAGCAGTTCTTC

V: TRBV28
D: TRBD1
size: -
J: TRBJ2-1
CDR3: CASSTQLGGQGTNEQFF
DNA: TGTGCCAGCAGTACCCAACTTGGCGGACAGGGTACCAATGAGCAGTTCTTC

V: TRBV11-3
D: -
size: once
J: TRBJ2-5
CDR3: CASSLGGKGPETQYF
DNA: TGTGCCAGCAGCTTAGGCGGGAAGGGCCCAGAGACCCAGTACTTC

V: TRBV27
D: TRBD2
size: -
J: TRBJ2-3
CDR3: CASSLREGRADTQYF
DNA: TGTGCCAGCAGTTTGCGGGAGGGCCGGGCAGATACGCAGTATTTT

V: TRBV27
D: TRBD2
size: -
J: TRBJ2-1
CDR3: CASSLRGTTYNEQFF
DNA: TGTGCCAGCAGTTTAAGAGGGACTACGTACAATGAGCAGTTCTTC

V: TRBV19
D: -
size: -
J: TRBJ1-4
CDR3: CASRRQGGEKLFF
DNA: TGTGCCAGTAGGAGGCAGGGAGGTGAAAAACTGTTTTTT

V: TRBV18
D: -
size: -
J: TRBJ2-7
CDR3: CASSPGARNEQYF
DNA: TGTGCCAGCTCACCGGGGGCTAGGAACGAGCAGTACTTC

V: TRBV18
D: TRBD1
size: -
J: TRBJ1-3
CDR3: CASSPPTRSTGNSGNTIYF
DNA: TGTGCCAGCTCACCACCGACTCGGTCGACAGGGAACTCTGGAAACACCATATATTTT

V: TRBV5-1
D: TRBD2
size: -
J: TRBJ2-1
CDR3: CASSLDSGRNEQFF
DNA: TGCGCCAGCAGCTTGGATAGCGGGAGGAATGAGCAGTTCTTC

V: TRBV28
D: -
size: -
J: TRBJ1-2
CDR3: CAKAPRGYGYTF
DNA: TGTGCCAAGGCGCCCCGGGGGTATGGCTACACCTTC

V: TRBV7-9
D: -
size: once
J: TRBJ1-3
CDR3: CASSLGEQGAGNTIYF
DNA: TGTGCCAGCAGCTTAGGCGAACAGGGTGCTGGAAACACCATATATTTT

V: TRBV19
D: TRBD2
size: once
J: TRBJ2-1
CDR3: CASSIPAGGPDEQFF
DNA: TGTGCCAGTAGTATACCGGCGGGAGGGCCCGATGAGCAGTTCTTC

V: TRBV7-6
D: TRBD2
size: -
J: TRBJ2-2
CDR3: CASSWAGGTNTGELFF
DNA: TGTGCCAGCAGCTGGGCGGGAGGAACGAACACCGGGGAGCTGTTTTTT

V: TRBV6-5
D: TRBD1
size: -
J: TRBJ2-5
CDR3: CASSYSGTGRGETQYF
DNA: TGTGCCAGCAGTTACTCCGGGACAGGTCGGGGTGAGACCCAGTACTTC

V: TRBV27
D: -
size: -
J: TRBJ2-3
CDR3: CASSPGFGFSTDTQYF
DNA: TGTGCCAGCAGTCCCGGGTTTGGATTTAGCACAGATACGCAGTATTTT

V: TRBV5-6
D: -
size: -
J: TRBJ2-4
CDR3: CASLRGTENIQYF
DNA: TGTGCCAGCTTAAGGGGGACGGAGAACATTCAGTACTTC

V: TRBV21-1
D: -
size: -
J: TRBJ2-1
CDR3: CASRHRDREAFEIHEQFF
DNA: TGTGCCAGCAGACACCGGGACAGGGAGGCGTTCGAAATCCATGAGCAGTTCTTC

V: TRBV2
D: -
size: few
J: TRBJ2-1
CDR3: CASRSSGGAYNEQFF
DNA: TGTGCCAGCAGATCCTCGGGGGGCGCCTACAATGAGCAGTTCTTC

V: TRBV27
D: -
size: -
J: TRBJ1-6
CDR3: CASSFNRLRNSPLHF
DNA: TGTGCCAGCAGTTTCAATAGACTTAGGAATTCACCCCTCCACTTT

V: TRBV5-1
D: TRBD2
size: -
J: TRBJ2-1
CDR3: CASSFRLAGGYNEQFF
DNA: TGCGCCAGCAGCTTTAGACTAGCGGGAGGATACAATGAGCAGTTCTTC

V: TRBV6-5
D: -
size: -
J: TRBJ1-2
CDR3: CASKRGEVGGYTF
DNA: TGTGCCAGCAAAAGGGGTGAGGTTGGTGGCTACACCTTC

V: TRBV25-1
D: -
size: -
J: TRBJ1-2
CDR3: CASSIYYGYTF
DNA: TGTGCCAGCAGCATTTACTATGGCTACACCTTC

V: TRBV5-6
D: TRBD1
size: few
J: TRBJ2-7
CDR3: CASSLGDSREQYF
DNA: TGTGCCAGCAGCTTGGGGGACAGCCGCGAGCAGTACTTC

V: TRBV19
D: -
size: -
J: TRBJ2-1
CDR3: CASSTDSSSRNEQFF
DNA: TGTGCCAGTAGTACAGACTCTAGCAGCCGCAATGAGCAGTTCTTC

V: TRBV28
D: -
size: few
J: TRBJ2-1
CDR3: CASSSNTLESLYNEQFF
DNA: TGTGCCAGCAGTTCAAATACTTTGGAGAGCCTATACAATGAGCAGTTCTTC

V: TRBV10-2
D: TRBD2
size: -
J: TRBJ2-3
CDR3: CASSESRAGAQYF
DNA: TGCGCCAGCAGTGAGTCGCGAGCGGGAGCGCAGTATTTT

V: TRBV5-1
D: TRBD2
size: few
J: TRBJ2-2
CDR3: CASSSGLVGGELFF
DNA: TGCGCCAGCAGCTCCGGACTAGTGGGCGGGGAGCTGTTTTTT

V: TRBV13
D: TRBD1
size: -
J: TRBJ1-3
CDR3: CASSFGTAFAPSGNTIYF
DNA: TGTGCCAGCAGCTTCGGGACAGCCTTCGCCCCCTCTGGAAACACCATATATTTT

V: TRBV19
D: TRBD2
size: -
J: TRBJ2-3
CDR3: CASSIYSGRRDTQYF
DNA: TGTGCCAGTAGTATTTATAGCGGGAGAAGAGATACGCAGTATTTT

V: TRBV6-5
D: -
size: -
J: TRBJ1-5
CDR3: CASTGEWNQPQHF
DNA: TGTGCCAGCACCGGGGAGTGGAATCAGCCCCAGCATTTT

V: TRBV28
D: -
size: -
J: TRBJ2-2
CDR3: CASSLIREYNTGELFF
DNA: TGTGCCAGCAGTTTAATAAGGGAGTACAACACCGGGGAGCTGTTTTTT

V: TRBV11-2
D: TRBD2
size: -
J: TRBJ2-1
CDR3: CASSLVGGRVNNEQFF
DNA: TGTGCCAGCAGCTTAGTAGGCGGGAGGGTGAACAATGAGCAGTTCTTC

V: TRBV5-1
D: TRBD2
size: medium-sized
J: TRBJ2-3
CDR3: CASSLLAGSTLYTQYF
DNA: TGCGCCAGCAGCTTACTAGCGGGATCAACTTTGTATACGCAGTATTTT

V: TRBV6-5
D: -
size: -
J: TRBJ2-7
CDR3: CASSKRQDPREQYF
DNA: TGTGCCAGCAGCAAAAGACAGGACCCTCGCGAGCAGTACTTC

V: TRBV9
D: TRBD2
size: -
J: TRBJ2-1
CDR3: CASSVAGTRGAHEQFF
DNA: TGTGCCAGCAGCGTAGCTGGGACTAGGGGGGCTCATGAGCAGTTCTTC

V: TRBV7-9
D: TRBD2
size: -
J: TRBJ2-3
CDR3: CASSRGLAGGDTQYF
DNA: TGTGCCAGCAGCCGCGGACTAGCGGGAGGAGATACGCAGTATTTT

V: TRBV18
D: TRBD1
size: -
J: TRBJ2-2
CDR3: CASSPRQGDTGELFF
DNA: TGTGCCAGCTCACCACGGCAGGGGGACACCGGGGAGCTGTTTTTT

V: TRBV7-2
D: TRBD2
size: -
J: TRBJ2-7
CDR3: CASSSSGLEGYEQYF
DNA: TGTGCCAGCAGCTCCTCGGGACTAGAAGGCTACGAGCAGTACTTC

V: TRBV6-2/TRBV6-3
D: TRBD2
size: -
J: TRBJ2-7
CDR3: CASSSPGIAGESEQYF
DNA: TGTGCCAGCAGCTCCCCGGGGATAGCGGGAGAAAGCGAGCAGTACTTC

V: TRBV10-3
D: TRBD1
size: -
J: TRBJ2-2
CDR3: CAINSDREHTGELFF
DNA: TGTGCCATCAACTCGGACAGGGAACACACCGGGGAGCTGTTTTTT

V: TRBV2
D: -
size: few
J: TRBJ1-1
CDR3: CASSEQNLRAEAFF
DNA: TGTGCCAGCAGTGAACAGAATTTGCGGGCTGAAGCTTTCTTT

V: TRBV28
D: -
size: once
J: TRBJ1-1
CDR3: CASSSSLRTEAFF
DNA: TGTGCCAGCAGCTCCTCCTTACGGACTGAAGCTTTCTTT

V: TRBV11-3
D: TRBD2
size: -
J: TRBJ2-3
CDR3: CASSLGKGGPSDTQYF
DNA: TGTGCCAGCAGCTTGGGGAAGGGAGGGCCTTCAGATACGCAGTATTTT

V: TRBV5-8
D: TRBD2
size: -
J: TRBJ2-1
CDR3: CASSLLWTSVRNEQFF
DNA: TGTGCCAGCAGCTTGTTATGGACTAGCGTACGAAATGAGCAGTTCTTC

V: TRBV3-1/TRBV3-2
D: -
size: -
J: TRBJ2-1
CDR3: CASSRTGTFDEQFF
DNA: TGTGCCAGCAGCCGGACCGGGACTTTCGATGAGCAGTTCTTC

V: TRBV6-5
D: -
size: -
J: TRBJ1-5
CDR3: CATSDGRRGQPQHF
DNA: TGTGCCACTAGCGATGGCAGGAGAGGTCAGCCCCAGCATTTT

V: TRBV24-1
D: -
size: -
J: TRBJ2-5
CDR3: CAADLAFQETQYF
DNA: TGTGCCGCGGACCTAGCGTTCCAAGAGACCCAGTACTTC

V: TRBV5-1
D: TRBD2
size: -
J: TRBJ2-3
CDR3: CASSLETSGSVLDTQYF
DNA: TGCGCCAGCAGCCTAGAGACTAGCGGGAGTGTCTTAGATACGCAGTATTTT